Below are 32 T cell receptor beta chains sequenced from a single sample in a study of monozygotic twins with inflammatory bowel disease. With the 5' RACE reads reprocessed, TCRdb shows one record per CDR3 protein and no DNA. Its listing shows about 210,000 distinct CDR3 sequences. Sequenced sample: blood. The receptors come from a human donor with ulcerative colitis or Crohn's disease, or a healthy co-twin of an affected twin (not recorded which).

The chain is built from TRBV5-5 and TRBJ1-5; without DNA, the TCRdb call of TRBD1 cannot be checked. CDR1 is SGHKS and CDR2 is YYEKEE in the germline V gene (reference sequence). This CDR3 is 16 amino acids long. The chain's CDR3 is CASSPWDRESNQPQHF.

This chain uses TRBV7-2 with TRBJ2-7; TCRdb indicates TRBD1, and absent DNA this call remains unverified. Germline V lookup: CDR1 SGHTA, CDR2 FQGNSA. The CDR3 runs 15 residues. The CDR3: CASSLSAGTTYEQYF.

The CDR3 sequence is CASLTPESGYTF. The chain joins TRBV12-3 or TRBV12-4 to TRBJ1-2; TCRdb's D call of TRBD1 is untestable without DNA. The CDR3 covers 12 residues.

The chain has TRBV15 and TRBJ2-7. Germline CDR1 and CDR2: LNHNV and YYDKDF (reference sequence). The CDR3 runs 13 residues. This CDR3 is CATSRVETYEQYF.

This chain joins TRBV18 and TRBJ2-5. CDR1 is KGHSH, CDR2 LQKENI, per germline. The CDR3 totals 16 residues. Here the CDR3 reads CASSPPGRTYLETQYF.

The CDR3 spells CASSLGRLGETQYF. This chain links TRBV5-1 with TRBJ2-5. Germline V gene data show CDR1 as SGHRS and CDR2 as YFSETQ. The length of the CDR3 is 14 residues.

The chain joins TRBV3-1 to TRBJ2-7. The CDR3 has 14 amino acids. Looked up from germline, CDR1 is LGHDT and CDR2 is YNNKEL (reference sequence). CDR3 sequence reads: CASSPTPSSYEQYF.

The rearrangement uses TRBV5-1 and TRBJ2-3; TCRdb outputs TRBD2, but without DNA this stays unchecked. CDR3 length equals 12 residues. Germline V gene data show CDR1 as SGHRS and CDR2 as YFSETQ. CDR3 region: CASGTSRDTQYF.

The gene calls are TRBV6-1 and TRBJ2-1; TCRdb picks TRBD2, but there is no DNA to check that call. The CDR3 contains 15 residues. CDR1 MNHNS and CDR2 SASEGT come from the germline V gene. CDR3 sequence: CASSDLAGGPNEQFF.

The genes are TRBV20-1 and TRBJ2-7; absent DNA, TCRdb's TRBD1 call cannot be checked. CDR3 length: 15 residues. Germline V gene data show CDR1 as DFQATT and CDR2 as SNEGSKA (reference sequence). CDR3 residues: CSAIPPGQGFYEQYF.

V is TRBV20-1 and J is TRBJ2-1; absent DNA, TCRdb's TRBD1 call cannot be checked. There are 14 residues in the CDR3. Germline V CDR1 and CDR2: DFQATT, SNEGSKA (reference sequence). CDR3 loop: CSASQGPPYNEQFF.

The chain links TRBV2 to TRBJ1-3; the TRBD1 assignment by TCRdb is unverifiable without DNA. The CDR3 totals 17 residues. Germline V gene sequence: CDR1 SNHLY, CDR2 FYNNEI. CDR3 protein: CASSERGGATTGNTIYF.

The V gene is TRBV7-2, the J gene TRBJ1-2; no DNA is available, so the TRBD1 call from TCRdb remains unchecked. The germline V gene encodes CDR1 SGHTA and CDR2 FQGNSA. The CDR3 loop spans 16 amino acids. CDR3: CASRLPRGQAFRGYTF.

The V and J genes are TRBV20-1 and TRBJ1-2; with no DNA, the TCRdb D assignment of TRBD1 cannot be verified. The germline V gene encodes CDR1 DFQATT and CDR2 SNEGSKA (reference sequence). This CDR3 region has 15 residues. CDR3 loop: CASRDREQGNYGYTF.

The chain employs TRBV12-3 or TRBV12-4 and TRBJ1-5; with no DNA, the TCRdb D assignment of TRBD1 cannot be verified. The CDR3 sequence is 16 residues long. The CDR3 protein is CASSLDPAGLQGPQHF.

The rearrangement uses TRBV7-7 and TRBJ2-5; TCRdb calls TRBD1, which cannot be checked without DNA. Germline CDR1 reads SSHAT; CDR2 reads FNYEAQ (reference sequence). This CDR3 contains 14 residues. CDR3 protein: CASSSTPGGETQYF.

The chain couples TRBV5-1 to TRBJ1-5. CDR1 is SGHRS and CDR2 is YFSETQ in the germline V gene. This CDR3 region has 15 residues. The CDR3 reads CASSLFGPPNQPQHF.

CDR3 sequence: CSVETGVGYGYTF. This chain links TRBV29-1 with TRBJ1-2; without DNA, the TCRdb call of TRBD1 cannot be checked. CDR3 length equals 13 residues. Germline V gene sequence: CDR1 SQVTM, CDR2 ANQGSEA.

The chain joins TRBV7-2 to TRBJ1-5. This CDR3 has 13 residues. Germline V gene sequence: CDR1 SGHTA, CDR2 FQGNSA. The CDR3 loop is CASSSSRSQPQHF.

The chain carries TRBV7-2 and TRBJ2-5; the TRBD1 assignment by TCRdb is unverifiable without DNA. CDR1 is SGHTA, CDR2 FQGNSA, per germline. This CDR3 region has 13 residues. This CDR3 reads CASSMTGWETQYF.

CDR3 residues: CASSVGGSGGAQETQYF. The chain couples TRBV9 to TRBJ2-5; TCRdb names TRBD2, which stays unverified in the absence of DNA. The CDR3 spans 17 residues. Germline CDR1 reads SGDLS; CDR2 reads YYNGEE.

The chain couples TRBV7-8 to TRBJ1-5. Germline CDR1 is SGHVS and CDR2 is FQNEAQ. The CDR3 is 13 residues long. CDR3 protein: CASSLIMGQPQHF.

V gene TRBV20-1 combines with J gene TRBJ1-5; the TCRdb D gene call, TRBD1, has no DNA to confirm it. Germline-derived CDR1 and CDR2 are DFQATT and SNEGSKA (reference sequence). CDR3 length: 16 residues. The CDR3 reads CSAIRDRALSNQPQHF.

This chain joins TRBV7-2 and TRBJ2-7. The length of the CDR3 is 13 residues. Germline lookup yields CDR1 SGHTA and CDR2 FQGNSA. This CDR3 reads CASSSDIRTEQYF. The full variable domain, with the rest looked up from reference TRBV7-2 and TRBJ2-7, is GAGVSQSPSNKVTEKGKDVELRCDPISGHTALYWYRQSLGQGLEFLIYFQGNSAPDKSGLPSDRFSAERTGGSVSTLTIQRTQQEDSAVYLCASSSDIRTEQYFGPGTRLTVT.

V usage is TRBV18 and J usage is TRBJ2-1. This CDR3 has 13 amino acids. Looked up from germline, CDR1 is KGHSH and CDR2 is LQKENI. CDR3 sequence: CASSPIGLNEQFF.

The CDR3 is CASSRRSGGALDTQYF. V usage is TRBV7-2 and J usage is TRBJ2-3; TCRdb gives TRBD2 as the D gene, but with no DNA this cannot be confirmed. The CDR3 is made up of 16 amino acids. The germline gives CDR1 SGHTA, CDR2 FQGNSA.

The genes are TRBV7-9 and TRBJ1-1. From germline, CDR1 is SEHNR and CDR2 FQNEAQ (reference sequence). This CDR3 is built from 14 residues. CDR3 region: CASRPGGINTEAFF.

The chain has TRBV20-1 and TRBJ2-3; no DNA is available, so the TRBD2 call from TCRdb remains unchecked. The CDR3 spans 15 residues. Germline CDR1 and CDR2: DFQATT and SNEGSKA (reference sequence). This CDR3 is CSAARLAGGRDTQYF.

The chain uses TRBV12-3 or TRBV12-4 and TRBJ1-2; TCRdb's D call, TRBD1, is unchecked because there is no DNA. The CDR3 covers 15 residues. The CDR3 region is CASSLRRRTGGGYTF.

The genes are TRBV5-1 and TRBJ2-2; as DNA is missing, the TRBD2 call by TCRdb cannot be tested. Germline assignment: CDR1 SGHRS and CDR2 YFSETQ. There are 15 residues in the CDR3. The CDR3 here is CASRAGGSNTGELFF.

The genes are TRBV6-1 and TRBJ1-2. The CDR3 is 15 amino acids. In germline, CDR1 is MNHNS, CDR2 SASEGT. The CDR3 protein is CASRGGTLIDYGYTF.

The chain uses TRBV7-6 and TRBJ2-7; the D call from TCRdb, TRBD1, cannot be confirmed without DNA. The CDR3 is 14 amino acids. Looked up from germline, CDR1 is SGHVS and CDR2 is FNYEAQ. This CDR3 reads CASSESGGRYEQYF.